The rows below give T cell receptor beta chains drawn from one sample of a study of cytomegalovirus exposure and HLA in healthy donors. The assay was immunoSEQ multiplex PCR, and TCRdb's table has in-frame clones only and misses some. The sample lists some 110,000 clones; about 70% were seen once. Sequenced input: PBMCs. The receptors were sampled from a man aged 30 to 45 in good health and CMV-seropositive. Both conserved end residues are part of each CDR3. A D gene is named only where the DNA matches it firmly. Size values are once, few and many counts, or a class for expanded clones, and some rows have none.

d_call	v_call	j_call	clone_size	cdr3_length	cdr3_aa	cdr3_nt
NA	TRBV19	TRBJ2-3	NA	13	CASRGSMRGEQYF	TGTGCCAGTCGGGGAAGTATGCGGGGTGAGCAGTATTTT
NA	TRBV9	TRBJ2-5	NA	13	CASSVVGEETQYF	TGTGCCAGCAGCGTAGTTGGAGAAGAGACCCAGTACTTC
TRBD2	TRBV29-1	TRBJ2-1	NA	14	CSVATSGALTGQFF	TGCAGCGTCGCGACTAGCGGGGCCCTAACGGGGCAGTTCTTC
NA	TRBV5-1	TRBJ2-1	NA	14	CASSFEGLSNEQFF	TGCGCCAGCAGCTTTGAGGGCCTCTCCAATGAGCAGTTCTTC
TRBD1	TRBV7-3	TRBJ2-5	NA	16	CASSAGLDRVGETQYF	TGTGCCAGCAGCGCAGGGCTGGACAGGGTAGGAGAGACCCAGTACTTC
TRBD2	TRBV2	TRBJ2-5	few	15	CASSSERGGRETQYF	TGTGCCAGCAGTTCTGAGCGGGGGGGCCGAGAGACCCAGTACTTC
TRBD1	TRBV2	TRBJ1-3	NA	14	CASSRDSSGNTIYF	TGTGCCAGCAGCCGGGACAGCTCTGGAAACACCATATATTTT
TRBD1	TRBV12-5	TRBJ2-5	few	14	CASGLPGQGQTQYF	TGTGCTAGTGGCTTACCGGGACAGGGGCAGACCCAGTACTTC
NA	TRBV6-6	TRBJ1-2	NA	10	CASNLNGYTF	TGTGCCAGCAATCTTAATGGCTACACCTTC
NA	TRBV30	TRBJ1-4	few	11	CAWSTGEKLFF	TGTGCCTGGTCGACAGGAGAAAAACTGTTTTTT
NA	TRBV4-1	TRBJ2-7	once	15	CASSPQPGDSYEQYF	TGCGCCAGCAGCCCCCAACCGGGGGACAGCTACGAGCAGTACTTC